This T cell receptor beta chain was profiled in a study of cytomegalovirus exposure and HLA in healthy donors. On the study more broadly: It was reported in a later analysis that the 90 to 150 validation repertoires used the same platform as the approximately 670 first-cohort repertoires.

Losses at the gene ends were 5 bases for V and 9 bases for J; bases not matched to a gene: 7. Germline V gene lookup returns CDR1 SGHTA and CDR2 FQGNSA. The CDR3 consists of 13 residues. Concerning this clone: The antigen remains undetermined.

Broader study findings: The classifier reportedly diagnosed cytomegalovirus status with high specificity and sensitivity. Most TCR sequences were rare, but some public TCRs occurred in many donors. Specificity for CMV antigens was confirmed in vitro for a few of the CMV-associated chains.

TCRdb keeps only in-frame clones here, not all; method: immunoSEQ multiplex PCR. This table holds 300,000 to 350,000 clones, 88% found once. The sequence derives from a man younger than 45 in good health and CMV-seronegative. Specimen: PBMCs. The chain couples TRBV7-2 to TRBJ2-3, with TRBD2 matching over 8 bases. CDR3 protein: CASSQVSGKTQYF. Here the CDR3 DNA reads TGTGCCAGCAGCCAGGTTAGCGGGAAAACGCAGTATTTT.